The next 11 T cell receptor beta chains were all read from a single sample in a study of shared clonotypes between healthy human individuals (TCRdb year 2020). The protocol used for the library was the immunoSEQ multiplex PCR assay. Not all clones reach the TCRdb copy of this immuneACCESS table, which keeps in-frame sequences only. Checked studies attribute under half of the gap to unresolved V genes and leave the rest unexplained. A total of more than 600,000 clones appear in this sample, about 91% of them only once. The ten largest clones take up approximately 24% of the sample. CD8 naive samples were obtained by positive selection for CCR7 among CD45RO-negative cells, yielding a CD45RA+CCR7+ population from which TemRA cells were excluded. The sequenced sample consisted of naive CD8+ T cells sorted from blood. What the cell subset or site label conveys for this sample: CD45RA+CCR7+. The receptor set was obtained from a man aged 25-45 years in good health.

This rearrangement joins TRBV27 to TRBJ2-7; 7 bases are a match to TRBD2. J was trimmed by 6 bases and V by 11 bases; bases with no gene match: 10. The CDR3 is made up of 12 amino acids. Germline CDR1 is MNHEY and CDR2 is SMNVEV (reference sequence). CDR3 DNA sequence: TGTGCCGCAGGGCTAGCGGACTTCGAGCAGTACTTC. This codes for CAAGLADFEQYF.

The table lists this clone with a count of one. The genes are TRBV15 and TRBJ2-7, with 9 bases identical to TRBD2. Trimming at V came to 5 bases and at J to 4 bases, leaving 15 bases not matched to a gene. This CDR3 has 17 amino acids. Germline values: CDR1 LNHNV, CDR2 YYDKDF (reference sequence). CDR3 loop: CATSAQLLAGERYEQYF. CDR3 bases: TGTGCCACCAGCGCCCAACTTTTAGCGGGAGAACGGTACGAGCAGTACTTC. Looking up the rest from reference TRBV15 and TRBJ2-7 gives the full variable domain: DAMVIQNPRYQVTQFGKPVTLSCSQTLNHNVMYWYQQKSSQAPKLLFHYYDKDFNNEADTPDNFQSRRPNTSFCFLDIRSPGLGDTAMYLCATSAQLLAGERYEQYFGPGTRLTVT.

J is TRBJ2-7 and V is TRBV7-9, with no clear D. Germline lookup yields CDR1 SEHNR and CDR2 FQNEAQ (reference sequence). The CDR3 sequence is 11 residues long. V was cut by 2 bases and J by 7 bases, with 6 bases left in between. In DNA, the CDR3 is TGTGCCAGCAGCTTAATGGGAGAGCAGTACTTC. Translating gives CASSLMGEQYF.

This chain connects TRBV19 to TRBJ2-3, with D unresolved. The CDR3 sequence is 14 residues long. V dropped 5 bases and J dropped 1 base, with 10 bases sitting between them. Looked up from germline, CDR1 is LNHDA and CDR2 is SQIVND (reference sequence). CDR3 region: CASSLDFGTDTQYF. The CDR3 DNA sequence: TGTGCCAGTAGTCTCGACTTCGGCACAGATACGCAGTATTTT.

CDR3 region: CASSIVAGNEQYF. The CDR3 nucleotides read TGTGCCAGTAGTATAGTGGCGGGGAACGAGCAGTACTTC. The chain combines TRBV19 with TRBJ2-7; possibly TRBD2 for D (6 bases). Germline V CDR1 and CDR2: LNHDA, SQIVND (reference sequence). V lost 1 base and J lost 5, with 9 bases in between. CDR3 length: 13 amino acids.

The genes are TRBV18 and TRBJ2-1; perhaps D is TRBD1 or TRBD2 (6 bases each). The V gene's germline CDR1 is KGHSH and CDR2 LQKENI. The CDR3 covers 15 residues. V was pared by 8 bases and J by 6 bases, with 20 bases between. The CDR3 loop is CASTEYWGAINEQFF. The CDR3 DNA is TGTGCCAGCACAGAATATTGGGGGGCAATCAATGAGCAGTTCTTC.

Here the CDR3 DNA reads TGTGCCAGCAGCCGAGGGGAAGGGTTCTCCTACGAGCAGTACTTC. This translates into CASSRGEGFSYEQYF. The rearrangement uses TRBV11-3 and TRBJ2-7, with D possibly called TRBD1 or TRBD2 (5 bases each). Germline assignment: CDR1 SGHNT and CDR2 YENEEA. The ends were cut back, 5 bases at V and 0 bases at J, with 14 bases in the middle. The CDR3 runs to 15 residues.

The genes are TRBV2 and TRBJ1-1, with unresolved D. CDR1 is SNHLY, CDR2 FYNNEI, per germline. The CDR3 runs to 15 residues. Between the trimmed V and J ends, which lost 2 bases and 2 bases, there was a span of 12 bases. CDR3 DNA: TGTGCCAGCAGTGAATCTTTTAGAGGAAACACTGAAGCTTTCTTT. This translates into CASSESFRGNTEAFF. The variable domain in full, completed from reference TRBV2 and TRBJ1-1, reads EPEVTQTPSHQVTQMGQEVILRCVPISNHLYFYWYRQILGQKVEFLVSFYNNEISEKSEIFDDQFSVERPDGSNFTLKIRSTKLEDSAMYFCASSESFRGNTEAFFGQGTRLTVV.

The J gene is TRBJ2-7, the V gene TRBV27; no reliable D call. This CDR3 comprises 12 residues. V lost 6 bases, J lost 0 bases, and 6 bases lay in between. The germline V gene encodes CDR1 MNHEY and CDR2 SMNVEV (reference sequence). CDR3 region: CASSGISYEQYF. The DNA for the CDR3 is TGTGCCAGCAGCGGTATCTCCTACGAGCAGTACTTC.

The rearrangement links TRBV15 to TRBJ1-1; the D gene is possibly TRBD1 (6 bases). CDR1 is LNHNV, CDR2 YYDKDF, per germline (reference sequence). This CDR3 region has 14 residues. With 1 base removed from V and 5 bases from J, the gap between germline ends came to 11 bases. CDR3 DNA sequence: TGTGCCACCAGCAGAGCCTCAGGGGTTACTGAAGCTTTCTTT. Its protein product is CATSRASGVTEAFF.

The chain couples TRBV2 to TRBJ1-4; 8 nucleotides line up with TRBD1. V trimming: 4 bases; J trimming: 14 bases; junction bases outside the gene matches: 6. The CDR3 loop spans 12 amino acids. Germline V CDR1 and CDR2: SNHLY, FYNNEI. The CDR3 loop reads CASSVPGTGLFF. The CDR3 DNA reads TGTGCCAGCAGTGTCCCCGGGACAGGTCTGTTTTTT.